The following is a T cell receptor beta chain sequence with its context. One junction end does not reproduce the germline sequence, and a read error may be involved. The data stem from a study of shared clonotypes between healthy human individuals. Germline V gene lookup returns CDR1 SSHAT and CDR2 FNYEAQ (reference sequence). The CDR3 spans 13 residues. Per the study methods: Filtering differed because ImmunoSEQ produced junction-only sequences that carried no quality scores. Only in-frame clones appear in the TCRdb table, and some are missing; sequencing was by immunoSEQ multiplex PCR. That table is the source of V, J and clone size, and D and trimming were worked out from the DNA. The sample has approximately 2.5 million clones, around 94% seen once; the top ten hold around 0.14%. In the CD4+ fraction, cells were divided into CD45RA+ naive and CD45RA-negative memory subsets.

The rearrangement uses TRBV7-7 and TRBJ2-6; the D is unclear. Sequenced sample: naive CD4+ T cells sorted from blood. Specified subset: CD45RA+ positively selected. The TCR was taken from a man between 18 and 29 years old in good health. The CDR3 loop reads CASSFGGANVLTF. CDR3 nucleotide sequence: TGTGCTAGCAGCTTTGGTGGGGCCAACGTCCTGACTTTC.